In this sample, the clone carrying this T cell receptor (beta chain) turned up a few times. This sample was taken from a study of identical twins. The CDR3 covers 15 residues. Germline-derived CDR1 and CDR2 are ENHRY and SYGVKD. V was trimmed by 0 bases and J by 13 bases, leaving 16 bases between them. TCRdb analysed the 5' RACE reads with MiXCR anew, one entry per CDR3 protein. This table holds 430,000 or so distinct CDR3 sequences, roughly 26% found once. These same data were also listed under a study on T cells expressing NK-cell markers. As that report states: With respect to HCMV, seven of the eight sequenced donors were seropositive, and one was seronegative.

This clonotype originated in a woman between 18 and 29 years old in good health. Material for sequencing was CD4+ T cells sorted from blood. V is TRBV10-3 and J is TRBJ1-6; D is unclear. As DNA, the CDR3 is TGTGCCATCAGTGAGTCTGTTGGCGGCCAGGTTCCCCTCCACTTT. Its translation is CAISESVGGQVPLHF.